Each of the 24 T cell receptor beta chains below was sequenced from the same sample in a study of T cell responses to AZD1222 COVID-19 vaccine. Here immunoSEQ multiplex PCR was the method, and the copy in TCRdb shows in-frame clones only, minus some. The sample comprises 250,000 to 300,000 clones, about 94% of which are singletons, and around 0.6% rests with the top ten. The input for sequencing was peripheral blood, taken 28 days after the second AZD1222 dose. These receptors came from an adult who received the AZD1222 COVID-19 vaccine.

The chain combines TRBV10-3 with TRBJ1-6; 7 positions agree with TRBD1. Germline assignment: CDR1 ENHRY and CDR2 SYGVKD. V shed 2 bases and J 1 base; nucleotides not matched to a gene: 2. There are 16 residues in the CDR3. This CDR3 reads CAISEAGGSYNSPLHF. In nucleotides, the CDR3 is TGTGCCATCAGTGAGGCAGGGGGATCCTATAATTCACCCCTCCACTTT.

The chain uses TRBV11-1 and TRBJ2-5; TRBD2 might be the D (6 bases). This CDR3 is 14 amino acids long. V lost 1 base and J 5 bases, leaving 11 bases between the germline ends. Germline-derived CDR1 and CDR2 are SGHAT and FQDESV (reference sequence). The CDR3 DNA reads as TGTGCCAGCAGCTTAGAACGGGGGTTGGAGACCCAGTACTTC. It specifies CASSLERGLETQYF.

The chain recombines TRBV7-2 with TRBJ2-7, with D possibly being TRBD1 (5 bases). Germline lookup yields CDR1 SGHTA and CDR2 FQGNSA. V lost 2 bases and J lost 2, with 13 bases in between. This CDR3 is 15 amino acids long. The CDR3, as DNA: TGTGCCAGCAGCTTAATCGGCAGGGCGACCTACGAGCAGTACTTC. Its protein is CASSLIGRATYEQYF.

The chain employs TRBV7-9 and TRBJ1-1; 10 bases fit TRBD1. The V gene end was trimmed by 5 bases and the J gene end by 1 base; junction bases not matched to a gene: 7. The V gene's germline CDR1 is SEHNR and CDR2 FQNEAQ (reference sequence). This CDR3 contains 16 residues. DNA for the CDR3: TGTGCCAGCAGCAGGGGACAGGGGCAAAAGAACACTGAAGCTTTCTTT. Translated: CASSRGQGQKNTEAFF.

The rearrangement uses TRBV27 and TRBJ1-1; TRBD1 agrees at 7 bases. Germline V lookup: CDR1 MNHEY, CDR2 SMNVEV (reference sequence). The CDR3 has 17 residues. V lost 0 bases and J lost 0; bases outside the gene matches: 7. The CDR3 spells CASSLSGQVDMNTEAFF. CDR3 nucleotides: TGTGCCAGCAGTTTATCAGGACAGGTTGACATGAACACTGAAGCTTTCTTT.

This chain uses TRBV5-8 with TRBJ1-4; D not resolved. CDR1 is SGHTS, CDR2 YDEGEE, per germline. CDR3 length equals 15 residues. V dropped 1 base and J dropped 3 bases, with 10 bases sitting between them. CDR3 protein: CASSLYYSPNEKLFF. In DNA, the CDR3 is TGTGCCAGCAGCTTGTATTACAGTCCTAATGAAAAACTGTTTTTT. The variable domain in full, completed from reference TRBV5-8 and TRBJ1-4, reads EAGVTQSPTHLIKTRGQQATLRCSPISGHTSVYWYQQALGLGLQFLLWYDEGEERNRGNFPPRFSGRQFPNYSSELNVNALELEDSALYLCASSLYYSPNEKLFFGSGTQLSVL.

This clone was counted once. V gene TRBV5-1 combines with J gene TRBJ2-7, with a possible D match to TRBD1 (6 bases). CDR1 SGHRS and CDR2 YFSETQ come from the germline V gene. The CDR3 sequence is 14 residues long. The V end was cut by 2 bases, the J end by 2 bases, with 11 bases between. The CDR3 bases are TGCGCCAGCAGCTTAGTGGACAGACCCTACGAGCAGTACTTC. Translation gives CASSLVDRPYEQYF.

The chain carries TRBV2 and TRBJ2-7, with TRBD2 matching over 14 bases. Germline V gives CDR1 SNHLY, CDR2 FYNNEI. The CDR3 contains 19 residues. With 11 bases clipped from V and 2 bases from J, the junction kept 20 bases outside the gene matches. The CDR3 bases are TGTGCCCTAAGAGGGCAGGCCCCGACTAGCGGGAGGGCGGCCTACGAGCAGTACTTC. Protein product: CALRGQAPTSGRAAYEQYF. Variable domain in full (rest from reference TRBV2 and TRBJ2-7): EPEVTQTPSHQVTQMGQEVILRCVPISNHLYFYWYRQILGQKVEFLVSFYNNEISEKSEIFDDQFSVERPDGSNFTLKIRSTKLEDSAMYFCALRGQAPTSGRAAYEQYFGPGTRLTVT.

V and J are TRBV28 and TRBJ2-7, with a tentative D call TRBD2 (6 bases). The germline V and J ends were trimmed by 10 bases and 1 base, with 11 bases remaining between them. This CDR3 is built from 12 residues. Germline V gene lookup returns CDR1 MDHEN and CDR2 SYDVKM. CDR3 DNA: TGTGCCACCACGGCGGGGTCCTACGAGCAGTACTTC. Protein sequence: CATTAGSYEQYF.

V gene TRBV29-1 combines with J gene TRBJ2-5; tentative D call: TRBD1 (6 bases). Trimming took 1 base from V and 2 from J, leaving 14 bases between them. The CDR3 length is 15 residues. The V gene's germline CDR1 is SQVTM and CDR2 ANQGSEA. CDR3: CSVEGWDNPQETQYF. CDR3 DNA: TGCAGCGTTGAAGGCTGGGACAACCCGCAAGAGACCCAGTACTTC. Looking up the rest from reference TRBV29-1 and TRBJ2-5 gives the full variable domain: SAVISQKPSRDICQRGTSLTIQCQVDSQVTMMFWYRQQPGQSLTLIATANQGSEATYESGFVIDKFPISRPNLTFSTLTVSNMSPEDSSIYLCSVEGWDNPQETQYFGPGTRLLVL.

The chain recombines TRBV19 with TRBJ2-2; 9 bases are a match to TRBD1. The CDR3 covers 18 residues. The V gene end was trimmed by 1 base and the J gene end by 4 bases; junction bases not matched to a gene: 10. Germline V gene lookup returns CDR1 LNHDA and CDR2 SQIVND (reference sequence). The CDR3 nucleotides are TGTGCCAGTAGTATAGCAGCCTGGACAGGGGTTGCCACCGGGGAGCTGTTTTTT. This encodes CASSIAAWTGVATGELFF.

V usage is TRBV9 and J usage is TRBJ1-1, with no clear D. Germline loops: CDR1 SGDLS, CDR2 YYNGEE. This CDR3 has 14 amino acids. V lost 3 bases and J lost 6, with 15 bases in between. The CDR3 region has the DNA TGTGCCAGCAGCGCTACTCCAACCGGAGCTGAAGCTTTCTTT. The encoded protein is CASSATPTGAEAFF.

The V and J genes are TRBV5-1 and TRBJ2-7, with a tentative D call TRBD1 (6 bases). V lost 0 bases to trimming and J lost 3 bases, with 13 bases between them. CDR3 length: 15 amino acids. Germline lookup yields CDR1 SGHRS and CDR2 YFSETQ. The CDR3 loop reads CASSLGGLLSYEQYF. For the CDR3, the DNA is TGCGCCAGCAGCTTGGGGGGGCTACTTAGCTACGAGCAGTACTTC.

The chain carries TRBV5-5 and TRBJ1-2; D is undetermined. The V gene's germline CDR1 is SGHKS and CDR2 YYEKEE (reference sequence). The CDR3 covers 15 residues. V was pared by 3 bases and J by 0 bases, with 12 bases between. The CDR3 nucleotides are TGTGCCAGCAGCTCACTCCCTAGTACTAACTATGGCTACACCTTC. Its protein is CASSSLPSTNYGYTF.

DNA of the CDR3: TGTGCCAGCAGCTTAAACGCACAGGGGCCCTACGAGCAGTACTTC. Its protein is CASSLNAQGPYEQYF. The chain has TRBV7-3 and TRBJ2-7; 7 bases align to TRBD1. V lost 1 base to trimming and J lost 2 bases; unmatched junction nucleotides: 5. Germline lookup yields CDR1 SGHTA and CDR2 FQGTGA. The CDR3 length is 15 residues.

CDR3: CASSLRWGRHISYGYTF. CDR3 sequence (DNA): TGTGCCAGCAGTCTCCGGTGGGGTAGGCATATCTCCTATGGCTACACCTTC. This chain connects TRBV27 to TRBJ1-2; D is undetermined. Trimming cost V 5 bases and J 4 bases, with 23 bases left between them. The CDR3 is 17 amino acids. Germline V gene lookup returns CDR1 MNHEY and CDR2 SMNVEV (reference sequence).

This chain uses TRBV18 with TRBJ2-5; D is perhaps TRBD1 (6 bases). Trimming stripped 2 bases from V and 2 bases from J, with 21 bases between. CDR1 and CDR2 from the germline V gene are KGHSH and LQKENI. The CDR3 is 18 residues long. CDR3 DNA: TGTGCCAGCTCACCAGTCCTTAGGGGCCTAGACAGGCAAGAGACCCAGTACTTC. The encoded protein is CASSPVLRGLDRQETQYF.

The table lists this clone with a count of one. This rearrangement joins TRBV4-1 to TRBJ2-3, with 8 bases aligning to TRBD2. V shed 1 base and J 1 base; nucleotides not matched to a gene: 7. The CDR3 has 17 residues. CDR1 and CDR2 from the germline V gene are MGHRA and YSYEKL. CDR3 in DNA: TGCGCCAGCAGCCAAGGGATTGGCGGGGGGCGCACAGATACGCAGTATTTT. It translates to CASSQGIGGGRTDTQYF.

The CDR3 region is CASSLARSRGGDTQYF. The DNA for the CDR3 is TGTGCCAGCAGCTTAGCGCGGTCGCGGGGGGGAGATACGCAGTATTTT. The chain is built from TRBV7-6 and TRBJ2-3, with 9 bases that match TRBD2. The CDR3 length is 16 residues. From germline, CDR1 is SGHVS and CDR2 FNYEAQ. V gave up 0 bases and J gave up 5 bases; unmatched junction bases: 6.

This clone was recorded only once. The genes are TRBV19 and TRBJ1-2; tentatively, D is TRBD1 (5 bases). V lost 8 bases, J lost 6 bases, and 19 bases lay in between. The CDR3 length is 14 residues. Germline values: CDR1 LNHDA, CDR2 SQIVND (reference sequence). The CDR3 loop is CASSRGRQIDGYTF. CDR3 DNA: TGTGCCAGTTCCCGGGGCCGTCAGATCGATGGCTACACCTTC.

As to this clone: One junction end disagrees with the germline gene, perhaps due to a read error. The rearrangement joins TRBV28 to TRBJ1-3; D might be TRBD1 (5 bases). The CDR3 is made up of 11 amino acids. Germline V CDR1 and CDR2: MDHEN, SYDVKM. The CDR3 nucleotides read TGTGCCAGCAGTTTAAGGGGCAGCACGCTCTTT. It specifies CASSLRGSTLF.

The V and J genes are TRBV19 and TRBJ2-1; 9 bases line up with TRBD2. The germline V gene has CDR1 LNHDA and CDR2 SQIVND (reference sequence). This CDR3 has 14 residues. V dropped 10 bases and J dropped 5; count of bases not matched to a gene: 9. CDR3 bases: TGTGCCACCACCGGGACTAGCATAAACAATGAGCAGTTCTTC. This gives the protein CATTGTSINNEQFF.

Here the CDR3 reads CASSYDGAPLHF. The CDR3 DNA is TGTGCCAGCAGTTACGACGGGGCACCCCTCCACTTT. The rearrangement joins TRBV6-5 to TRBJ1-6; D uncertain. V lost 2 bases to trimming and J lost 11 bases, with 7 bases between them. This CDR3 spans 12 amino acids. Germline CDR1 and CDR2: MNHEY and SVGAGI.

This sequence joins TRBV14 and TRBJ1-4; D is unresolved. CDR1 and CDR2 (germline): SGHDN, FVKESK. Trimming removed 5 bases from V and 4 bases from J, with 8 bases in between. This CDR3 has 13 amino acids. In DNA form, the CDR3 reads TGTGCCAGCAGCTATTCTAATAATGAAAAACTGTTTTTT. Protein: CASSYSNNEKLFF.